Below, 27 T cell receptor beta chains from the same sample are listed, as sequenced in a study of CD8+ T cells in alopecia areata. Sorting relied on CD4, CD8alpha, NKG2D, NKG2ACE and other markers applied to pooled cutaneous lymph node cells. Sequencing relied on a cDNA template that was reverse transcribed from extracted RNA. Data came from immunoSEQ multiplex PCR; TCRdb stores just in-frame clones and leaves some out. This sample carries some 6,000 clones, none of them present only once. Specimen: CD8+ T cells sorted from a lymph node. The receptors shown here come from a C3H/HeJ mouse with alopecia areata. This mouse strain has H2-k as its MHC haplotype.

A word on this clone: The listed genes are named as in mouse. The read stops 4 residues short of the end of the CDR3; the missing end is completed from the germline J gene. The rearrangement uses TRBV1 and TRBJ1-1, with 11 bases that match TRBD1. Germline values: CDR1 NSQYPW, CDR2 LRSPGD (reference sequence). The CDR3 has 15 residues. Partial CDR3 DNA: TGCACCTGCAGTGCCACCGGGACAGGGGGAACA. Translated: CTCSATGTGGT. The complete CDR3 sequence is CTCSATGTGGTEVFF.

By its share, this clone is medium-sized (0.01 to 0.1%). These gene names are mouse names. The sequence runs out 4 residues before the end of the CDR3; the remainder is reconstructed from the germline J gene. The chain uses TRBV13-3 and TRBJ2-1; 11 bases line up with TRBD2. Germline trimming cut 4 bases from V and 6 bases from J; bases unmatched to any gene: 3. The germline CDR1 and CDR2 sequences are NNHDY and SYVADS. The CDR3 spans 14 residues. This chain's CDR3 is CASSPLGGLAEQFF. The DNA read from the CDR3 is TGTGCCAGCAGTCCACTGGGGGGGCTTGCT.

This clone was seen many times. Germline and genes here are mouse. With the read ending 4 residues before the CDR3 end, the germline J gene is used to fill in that end. V and J are TRBV1 and TRBJ2-7; 8 bases line up with TRBD1. The CDR3 loop spans 15 amino acids. CDR1 is NSQYPW, CDR2 LRSPGD, per germline (reference sequence). This CDR3 is CTCSADLDREYEQYF. The part of the CDR3 DNA that was read is TGCACCTGCAGTGCAGATCTGGACAGGGAATAT.

This clone is labeled as medium-sized. The gene names given are mouse names. The CDR3 goes on 4 residues after the read ends, and that part is filled in from the germline J gene. The chain couples TRBV31 to TRBJ2-5; D is unclear. The CDR3 contains 12 residues. The V end was cut by 0 bases, the J end by 1 base, with 2 bases between. Germline V lookup: CDR1 GKSSPN, CDR2 SITVG. The CDR3 reads CAWSLDQDTQYF. CDR3 bases read: TGTGCCTGGAGTCTGGACCAAGAC.

This clone came up a few times. Mouse gene names apply. Read sequence stops 4 residues before the CDR3 end, and the germline J gene provides the missing end. The chain couples TRBV29 to TRBJ2-5; maybe TRBD1 (6 bases). The CDR3 sequence is 13 residues long. V was pared by 5 bases and J by 0 bases, with 6 bases between. The germline V gene has CDR1 MSHET and CDR2 SYDVDS. CDR3 loop: CASSQGNQDTQYF. The sequenced part of the CDR3 DNA is TGTGCTAGCAGTCAGGGGAACCAAGAC.

This clone was counted at least ten times. Gene names denote mouse genes. The read finishes 4 residues shy of the CDR3 end, and the germline J gene is used to complete it. The J gene is TRBJ1-1, the V gene TRBV5, with D possibly matching TRBD1 (6 bases). Looked up from germline, CDR1 is LGHNA and CDR2 is YNLKQL (reference sequence). There are 13 residues in the CDR3. The CDR3: CASSQERGTEVFF. The part of the CDR3 DNA that was read is TGTGCCAGCAGCCAAGAAAGGGGGACA.

This clone occurred many times. The genes are named according to mouse. Read data end 4 residues before the CDR3 end; the end is taken from the germline J gene. The rearrangement links TRBV13-2 to TRBJ1-2; 10 bases line up with TRBD1. This CDR3 has 13 residues. The germline V gene has CDR1 NNHNN and CDR2 SYGAGS (reference sequence). The part of the CDR3 DNA that was read is TGTGCCAGCGGTGAGGGGACAGGGGTC. This sequence encodes CASGEGTGV. Given in full, the CDR3 is CASGEGTGVDYTF.

This clone was seen repeatedly, ten times or more. Mouse germline and gene names are used. Read sequence stops 4 residues before the CDR3 end, and the germline J gene provides the missing end. J is TRBJ2-5 and V is TRBV5, with TRBD1 identical over 9 bases. J was trimmed by 2 bases and V by 3 bases; bases with no gene match: 3. CDR3 size: 15 residues. The germline gives CDR1 LGHNA, CDR2 YNLKQL (reference sequence). Here the CDR3 reads CASSHGTGRQDTQYF. CDR3 bases read: TGTGCCAGCAGCCACGGGACAGGGCGCCAAGAC.

Notes on this clone: A read error may explain this, as a much larger clone is one base away. Any gene name here is a mouse gene name. The CDR3 end falls 4 residues outside the read, so it is completed with the germline J gene. This chain joins TRBV13-3 and TRBJ2-7, with TRBD2 matching 8 bases. CDR1 NNHDY and CDR2 SYVADS come from the germline V gene. This CDR3 comprises 14 residues. V shed 1 base and J 2 bases; nucleotides not matched to a gene: 2. The CDR3 DNA, read in part, is TGTGCCAGCAGTGATTTGGGGGGGGCCTAT. This encodes CASSDLGGAY. The full-length CDR3 reads as CASSDLGGAYEQYF.

This clone showed up many times. Mouse names are used for the genes. The read ends 4 residues before the CDR3 terminus; that terminus is restored from the germline J gene. V usage is TRBV1 and J usage is TRBJ2-5, with D possibly being TRBD1 (5 bases). This CDR3 contains 15 residues. Germline V gene data show CDR1 as NSQYPW and CDR2 as LRSPGD (reference sequence). Trimming removed 3 bases at V and 3 bases at J, with 13 bases between. This chain's CDR3 is CTCSAVRVRQDTQYF. CDR3 bases read: TGCACCTGCAGTGCGGTCAGGGTGCGGCAAGAC.

This clone was found many times. These gene names are mouse names. With the read ending 4 residues before the CDR3 end, the germline J gene is used to fill in that end. The rearrangement uses TRBV5 and TRBJ2-2; TRBD1 might be the D (5 bases). Germline loops: CDR1 LGHNA, CDR2 YNLKQL (reference sequence). V lost 2 bases, J lost 6 bases, and 7 bases lay in between. The CDR3 covers 13 residues. The covered CDR3 bases are TGTGCCAGCAGCCAAACAGGCTCCGGG. Protein product: CASSQTGSG. In full, the CDR3 is CASSQTGSGQLYF.

This clone has ten or more counts. Germline and genes: mouse. The read finishes 4 residues shy of the CDR3 end, and the germline J gene is used to complete it. The V gene is TRBV13-1, the J gene TRBJ2-7; the match to TRBD2 covers 8 bases. The CDR3 runs to 14 residues. Trimming cost V 1 base and J 1 base; bases outside gene matches: 1. Germline-derived CDR1 and CDR2 are NSHNY and SYGAGN. The chain's CDR3 is CASSDLGGSYEQYF. CDR3 DNA (partial): TGTGCCAGCAGTGATTTGGGGGGGTCCTAT.

This clone is deemed medium-sized. Mouse gene names apply. The CDR3 end is not reached by the read, which stops 4 residues before it; the germline J gene fills it in. The J gene is TRBJ2-5, the V gene TRBV12-2; tentative D call: TRBD2 (6 bases). The germline gives CDR1 SGHLS, CDR2 HYDKME. This CDR3 region has 12 residues. The CDR3 protein is CASSLWGDTQYF. CDR3 DNA (partial): TGTGCCAGCTCTCTCTGGGGGGAC. Based on the CDR3 plus reference TRBV12-2 and TRBJ2-5, the full variable domain is NSGVVQSPRYIIKGKGERSILKCIPISGHLSVAWYQQTQGQELKFFIQHYDKMERDKGNLPSRFSVQQFDDYHSEMNMSALELEDSAVYFCASSLWGDTQYFGPGTRLLVL.

This clone has a count of ten or more. Gene names refer to mouse genes. With the read ending 4 residues before the CDR3 end, the germline J gene is used to fill in that end. J is TRBJ2-7 and V is TRBV16; 10 bases align to TRBD2. The CDR3 runs to 12 residues. Germline CDR1 SGHSA, CDR2 FRNQAP. CDR3 region: CATATGGYEQYF. The DNA read from the CDR3 is TGTGCAACCGCGACTGGGGGGTAT. Looking up the rest from reference TRBV16 and TRBJ2-7 gives the full variable domain: NAGVIQTPRHKVTGKGQEATLWCEPISGHSAVFWYRQTIVQGLEFLTYFRNQAPIDDSGMPKERFSAQMPNQSHSTLKIQSTQPQDSAVYLCATATGGYEQYFGPGTRLTVL.

On this clone: Mouse names are used for the genes. Read sequence stops 4 residues before the CDR3 end, and the germline J gene provides the missing end. The chain carries TRBV13-2 and TRBJ2-5, with TRBD2 identical over 7 bases. This CDR3 has 15 residues. V dropped 1 base and J dropped 0; count of bases not matched to a gene: 2. Per the germline V gene, CDR1 is NNHNN and CDR2 is SYGAGS (reference sequence). The CDR3 bases that were read are TGTGCCAGCGGTGATCTGGGGGTTAACCAAGAC. Encoded protein: CASGDLGVNQD. The complete CDR3 sequence is CASGDLGVNQDTQYF.

This clone occurred many times. Genes and germline are mouse. Read data end 4 residues before the CDR3 end; the end is taken from the germline J gene. This rearrangement joins TRBV5 to TRBJ2-7; TRBD2 matches at 12 bases. CDR3 length: 15 amino acids. CDR1 and CDR2 from the germline V gene are LGHNA and YNLKQL (reference sequence). The part of the CDR3 DNA that was read is TGTGCCAGCAGCCCTCCGGGACTGGGGGGAGAT. This sequence encodes CASSPPGLGGD. The CDR3 reads in full as CASSPPGLGGDEQYF.

This clone was counted ten times or more. Gene names follow the mouse nomenclature. The read ends 4 residues before the CDR3 terminus; that terminus is restored from the germline J gene. V usage is TRBV14 and J usage is TRBJ2-3, with D possibly matching TRBD1 (5 bases). The CDR3 is made up of 14 amino acids. Germline values: CDR1 SGHDT, CDR2 FRDEAV. The V and J ends lost 2 bases and 3 bases respectively, with 10 bases between them. CDR3: CASSLRGGAETLYF. The part of the CDR3 DNA that was read is TGTGCCAGCAGTTTGAGGGGAGGAGCAGAA.

This clone was counted between two and nine times. Germline and genes here are mouse. The read gets to within 4 residues of the CDR3 end, and the germline J gene fills in the rest. The rearrangement uses TRBV5 and TRBJ2-3; 13 nucleotides match TRBD2. V shed 0 bases and J 4 bases; nucleotides not matched to a gene: 1. This CDR3 contains 16 residues. CDR1 is LGHNA, CDR2 YNLKQL, per germline (reference sequence). This CDR3 reads CASSQEDWGGPETLYF. CDR3 DNA (partial): TGTGCCAGCAGCCAAGAGGACTGGGGGGGCCCAGAA.

As concerns this clone: Germline and genes here are mouse. CDR3 bases read: TGTGCCAGCAGCCTCTGGGGTTACTAT. Amino acids: CASSLWGYY. Given in full, the CDR3 is CASSLWGYYEQYF. The chain links TRBV4 to TRBJ2-7; perhaps TRBD2 as D (6 bases). The read is 4 residues too short to cover the CDR3 end, so that end is filled in from the germline J gene. The V and J ends lost 5 bases and 3 bases respectively, with 11 bases between them. The length of the CDR3 is 13 residues. In germline, CDR1 is LGHDT, CDR2 YNNKQL (reference sequence).

This clone was found a few times. The listed genes are named as in mouse. The read finishes 4 residues shy of the CDR3 end, and the germline J gene is used to complete it. The V call is TRBV19, the J call TRBJ2-2, with TRBD2 identical over 11 bases. Losses at the gene ends were 5 bases for V and 0 bases for J; bases not matched to a gene: 6. CDR1 and CDR2 from the germline V gene are FNHDT and SITEND (reference sequence). The CDR3 is 17 residues long. The sequenced CDR3 bases are TGTGCCAGCAGCCCCGGGACTGGGGGCGCAAACACCGGG. It translates to CASSPGTGGANTG. The full CDR3 sequence reads CASSPGTGGANTGQLYF.

Concerning this clone itself: Gene names and germline match the mouse. The CDR3 here is CASSARGSSAETLYF. The covered CDR3 bases are TGTGCCAGCAGTGCCAGGGGGTCTAGTGCAGAA. The chain employs TRBV13-2 and TRBJ2-3; 7 nucleotides match TRBD1. The sequence runs out 4 residues before the end of the CDR3; the remainder is reconstructed from the germline J gene. The CDR3 is made up of 15 amino acids. The germline gives CDR1 NNHNN, CDR2 SYGAGS (reference sequence). V gave up 7 bases and J gave up 0 bases; unmatched junction bases: 8.

This clone appeared many times. Gene names are the mouse ones. The read is 4 residues too short to cover the CDR3 end, so that end is filled in from the germline J gene. The gene calls are TRBV1 and TRBJ1-1; 8 bases line up with TRBD1. With 0 bases clipped from V and 0 bases from J, the junction kept 6 bases outside the gene matches. The CDR3 is 17 residues long. The germline CDR1 and CDR2 sequences are NSQYPW and LRSPGD (reference sequence). The CDR3 loop reads CTCSAETGQASNTEVFF. Incomplete CDR3 DNA: TGCACCTGCAGTGCAGAGACGGGACAGGCCTCAAACACA.

In its sample, this clone was seen many times. All gene names here are mouse names. The DNA ends 4 residues before the CDR3 does, and the rest of the CDR3 is filled in from the germline J gene. This chain uses TRBV13-3 with TRBJ1-1; D perhaps matches TRBD1 (5 bases). Trimming stripped 2 bases from V and 0 bases from J, with 5 bases between. The CDR3 has 13 residues. Looked up from germline, CDR1 is NNHDY and CDR2 is SYVADS. The CDR3 loop reads CASSEGANTEVFF. Incomplete CDR3 DNA: TGTGCCAGCAGTGAAGGGGCAAACACA.

This clone was counted ten times or more. The gene names given are mouse names. The CDR3 is cut off 4 residues early in the read; its end comes from the germline J gene. The genes are TRBV16 and TRBJ2-3; 8 bases align to TRBD2. The CDR3 spans 17 residues. V lost 0 bases to trimming and J lost 1 base; unmatched junction nucleotides: 6. The germline gives CDR1 SGHSA, CDR2 FRNQAP. The CDR3 bases that were read are TGTGCAAGCAGCTTAGATCGGGGGGGCAGAGGTGCAGAA. Residues: CASSLDRGGRGAE. The full CDR3 is CASSLDRGGRGAETLYF. Variable domain in full (rest from reference TRBV16 and TRBJ2-3): NAGVIQTPRHKVTGKGQEATLWCEPISGHSAVFWYRQTIVQGLEFLTYFRNQAPIDDSGMPKERFSAQMPNQSHSTLKIQSTQPQDSAVYLCASSLDRGGRGAETLYFGSGTRLTVL.

There are many counts of this clone. Each gene name is a mouse one. From the germline J gene comes the end of the CDR3, since the read stops 4 residues before it. The rearrangement joins TRBV3 to TRBJ2-1; D may be TRBD1 (5 bases). Germline CDR1 reads SNHLY; CDR2 reads FYNGKV (reference sequence). V was pared by 5 bases and J by 0 bases, with 11 bases between. The length of the CDR3 is 15 residues. CDR3 residues: CASSPRTPNYAEQFF. Incomplete CDR3 DNA: TGTGCCAGCAGCCCACGGACACCTAACTATGCT.

By frequency in the sample, this clone is medium-sized (0.01 to 0.1%). Mouse gene names and germline throughout. The CDR3 extends 4 residues past the end of the read, so its final part is completed from the germline J gene. This chain connects TRBV13-2 to TRBJ1-1, with unresolved D. This CDR3 comprises 13 residues. Germline V gene lookup returns CDR1 NNHNN and CDR2 SYGAGS (reference sequence). The V gene lost 1 base and the J gene lost 2 bases, with 6 bases spanning the gap. CDR3 sequence reads: CASGDRHNTEVFF. Partial CDR3 DNA: TGTGCCAGCGGTGATCGACATAACACA.

This clone has at least ten counts. The listed genes are named as in mouse. The read ends 4 residues before the CDR3 terminus; that terminus is restored from the germline J gene. V usage is TRBV13-3 and J usage is TRBJ2-2; 8 bases agree with TRBD1. The germline gives CDR1 NNHDY, CDR2 SYVADS. The trim removed 0 bases at V and 4 bases at J, leaving 5 bases unmatched. The CDR3 is made up of 16 amino acids. The sequenced part of the CDR3 DNA is TGTGCCAGCAGTGATGCAGGGACAGGCCCCACCGGG. Translated, it gives CASSDAGTGPTG. The whole CDR3 reads CASSDAGTGPTGQLYF.